What follows are 11 T cell receptor beta chains derived from one specimen sequenced in a study of pediatric ulcerative colitis. Using immunoSEQ multiplex PCR, the repertoire was profiled, and TCRdb retains in-frame clones only, with some absent. The sample contains tens of thousands of clones, 77% of which appear only once. The material sequenced was blood. Receptors originate from a boy between 5 and 17 years old with moderate ulcerative colitis.

The chain recombines TRBV18 with TRBJ1-1; TRBD1 agrees at 12 bases. Germline CDR1 and CDR2: KGHSH and LQKENI. The CDR3 is 15 residues long. V lost 3 bases and J lost 10; bases outside the gene matches: 9. The CDR3: CASSPGTGGSQGAFF. The CDR3 region has the DNA TGTGCCAGCTCACCCGGGACAGGGGGCTCCCAAGGAGCTTTCTTT.

The V call is TRBV4-1, the J call TRBJ1-5, with D tentatively TRBD1 (5 bases). Trimming stripped 1 base from V and 3 bases from J, with 25 bases between. The CDR3 length is 20 residues. Germline assignment: CDR1 MGHRA and CDR2 YSYEKL. CDR3 bases: TGCGCCAGCAGCCAAGTACTCTATAAAGGGGACGGAAAATTCAATCAGCCCCAGCATTTT. This translates into CASSQVLYKGDGKFNQPQHF.

This clone was seen a few times. The chain is built from TRBV18 and TRBJ2-1; D is undetermined. The CDR3 sequence is 15 residues long. The V end was cut by 3 bases, the J end by 0 bases, with 9 bases between. Looked up from germline, CDR1 is KGHSH and CDR2 is LQKENI. This CDR3 reads CASSPWQDSYNEQFF. For the CDR3, the DNA is TGTGCCAGCTCACCTTGGCAGGACTCCTACAATGAGCAGTTCTTC.

The rearrangement joins TRBV19 to TRBJ2-1; the D gene is possibly TRBD2 (6 bases). CDR3 length equals 14 residues. Looked up from germline, CDR1 is LNHDA and CDR2 is SQIVND (reference sequence). V lost 6 bases, J lost 3 bases, and 12 bases lay in between. CDR3 bases: TGTGCCAGTAGGGGGGGACTGAGCTACAATGAGCAGTTCTTC. This encodes CASRGGLSYNEQFF.

The J gene is TRBJ2-7, the V gene TRBV30; no clear D gene. V was trimmed by 3 bases and J by 10 bases, leaving 13 bases between them. CDR3 length: 11 amino acids. The germline gives CDR1 GTSNPN, CDR2 SVGIG (reference sequence). The CDR3: CAWSSPGLQYF. For the CDR3, the DNA is TGTGCCTGGAGCTCTCCGGGCCTCCAGTACTTC.

The rearrangement links TRBV5-1 to TRBJ1-4; 7 nucleotides agree with TRBD1. With V trimmed by 7 bases and J by 8 bases, 11 bases remained unmatched. Per germline, CDR1 SGHRS and CDR2 YFSETQ. The CDR3 totals 14 residues. CDR3: CASPCGTGEEKLFF. CDR3 bases: TGCGCCAGCCCCTGTGGAACAGGGGAGGAAAAACTGTTTTTT.

CDR3 region: CASSQSGRSSYNEQFF. The CDR3, as DNA: TGTGCCAGCAGCCAAAGCGGGAGGAGCTCCTACAATGAGCAGTTCTTC. The chain has TRBV7-2 and TRBJ2-1; 9 bases align to TRBD2. Germline-derived CDR1 and CDR2 are SGHTA and FQGNSA. The trim removed 5 bases at V and 0 bases at J, leaving 5 bases unmatched. The CDR3 is 16 amino acids.

The chain is built from TRBV4-1 and TRBJ1-2; possibly TRBD1 for D (6 bases). V was shortened by 4 bases and J by 8 bases, with 14 bases between the two germline ends. CDR1 is MGHRA, CDR2 YSYEKL, per germline. The CDR3 runs 13 residues. CDR3 bases: TGCGCCAGCAGCCCCTGGACAGATCGGGGCTACACCTTC. Protein sequence: CASSPWTDRGYTF.

Only a few counts were recorded for this clone. V is TRBV6-1 and J is TRBJ1-1; the D gene is possibly TRBD1 (5 bases). V was pared by 2 bases and J by 10 bases, with 17 bases between. The CDR3 spans 14 residues. Looked up from germline, CDR1 is MNHNS and CDR2 is SASEGT. The CDR3 DNA sequence: TGTGCCAGCAGTGAAAGAAGCGGCAGTGACAGAGCTTTCTTT. Translating it yields CASSERSGSDRAFF.

The gene calls are TRBV9 and TRBJ2-1, with D possibly being TRBD2 (6 bases). V lost 4 bases to trimming and J lost 9 bases, with 23 bases between them. CDR3 length: 16 residues. Germline V gene data show CDR1 as SGDLS and CDR2 as YYNGEE. CDR3 sequence (DNA): TGTGCCAGCAGCTCGACCGGGACTCACGGAAGTGGTGAGCAGTTCTTC. Protein product: CASSSTGTHGSGEQFF.

Comment on this clone: Other DNA sequences within the sample encode an identical CDR3. This chain joins TRBV7-2 and TRBJ2-7; D gene uncertain. Germline-derived CDR1 and CDR2 are SGHTA and FQGNSA. V dropped 2 bases and J dropped 3 bases, with 8 bases sitting between them. The CDR3 has 13 residues. CDR3 in amino acids: CASSLTYSYEQYF. The CDR3 bases are TGTGCCAGCAGCTTAACATACAGCTACGAGCAGTACTTC.